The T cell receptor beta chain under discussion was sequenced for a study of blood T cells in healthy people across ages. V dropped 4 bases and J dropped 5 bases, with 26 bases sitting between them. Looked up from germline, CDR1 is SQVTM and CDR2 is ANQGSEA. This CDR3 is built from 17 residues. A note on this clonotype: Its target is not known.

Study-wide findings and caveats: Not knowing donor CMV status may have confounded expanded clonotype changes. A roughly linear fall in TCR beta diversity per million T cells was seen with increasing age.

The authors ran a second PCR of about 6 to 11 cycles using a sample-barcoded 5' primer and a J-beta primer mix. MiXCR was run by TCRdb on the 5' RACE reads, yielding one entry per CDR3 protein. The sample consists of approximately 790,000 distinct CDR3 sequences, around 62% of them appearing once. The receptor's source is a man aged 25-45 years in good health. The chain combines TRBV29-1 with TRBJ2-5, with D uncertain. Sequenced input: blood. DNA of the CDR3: TGCAGCGTTGCGCCGACACCGGATTGGATACAAGTGGAGACCCAGTACTTC. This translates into CSVAPTPDWIQVETQYF.